The 2 T cell receptor beta chains below were found in one sample sequenced in a study of T cells in Graves' hyperthyroidism and ophthalmopathy. The TCR beta CDR3 regions underwent amplification using RNA transcripts as the source. The HTBI set primed first-round TCR CDR3 RT-PCR. TCRdb reprocessed the multiplex PCR reads via MiXCR and lists one record per CDR3 protein. Seen here are around 720,000 distinct CDR3 sequences, 30% to 40% observed once, and the top ten hold around 30%. Sequenced material: blood. These receptors were collected from a woman aged 40 to 50 with Graves' hyperthyroidism.

V and J are TRBV28 and TRBJ2-7; tentatively, D is TRBD1 (6 bases). The CDR3 extends over 13 amino acids. Germline assignment: CDR1 MDHEN and CDR2 SYDVKM. V lost 5 bases to trimming and J lost 2 bases, with 10 bases between them. The CDR3 nucleotides read TGTGCCAGCAGTCGGACAGATACCTACGAGCAGTACTTC. Residues: CASSRTDTYEQYF.

This clonotype was recorded many times. V usage is TRBV14 and J usage is TRBJ1-4; D is undetermined. CDR1 and CDR2 from the germline V gene are SGHDN and FVKESK. V lost 0 bases to trimming and J lost 12 bases, with 11 bases between them. The CDR3 contains 13 residues. CDR3 residues: CASSQDLREELFF. Written as DNA, the CDR3 is TGTGCCAGCAGCCAAGACCTGAGGGAGGAACTGTTTTTT. The variable domain in full, completed from reference TRBV14 and TRBJ1-4, reads EAGVTQFPSHSVIEKGQTVTLRCDPISGHDNLYWYRRVMGKEIKFLLHFVKESKQDESGMPNNRFLAERTGGTYSTLKVQPAELEDSGVYFCASSQDLREELFFGSGTQLSVL.